A single sample gave rise to the 30 T cell receptor beta chains below, sequenced in a study of control samples from healthy donors and cancer patients (dated by TCRdb to the early 2020s). The protocol used for the library was the immunoSEQ multiplex PCR assay. The source is immuneACCESS, and TCRdb retained only in-frame sequences with V and J called. Part of the clones is not carried over; for the studies checked, unresolved V genes explain less than half of this, and the remainder is unexplained. Counted in this sample were 130,000 to 150,000 clones; approximately 93% of them appeared once. 5.8% of the sample rests with the top ten. Sequenced input: blood. The receptors derive from a young man in good health.

The chain couples TRBV21-1 to TRBJ2-1. TRBV21-1 is a pseudogene segment. The CDR3 length is 13 residues. CDR3 in amino acids: CASSLFGIYEQFF. The CDR3 nucleotides are TGTGCCAGCAGCCTCTTTGGGATCTATGAGCAGTTCTTC.

V gene TRBV7-9 combines with J gene TRBJ2-7, with unresolved D. The V and J ends lost 2 bases and 2 bases respectively, with 10 bases between them. The germline gives CDR1 SEHNR, CDR2 FQNEAQ (reference sequence). The CDR3 sequence is 14 residues long. CDR3 in amino acids: CASSLPGSTYEQYF. CDR3 bases: TGTGCCAGCAGCTTACCGGGTTCTACCTACGAGCAGTACTTC.

The chain has TRBV11-2 and TRBJ2-2; TRBD1 matches 8 bases. The germline gives CDR1 SGHAT, CDR2 FQNNGV. The CDR3 consists of 14 residues. J gave up 6 bases and V 5 bases, and 5 bases lay outside the gene matches. The CDR3, as DNA: TGTGCCAGCAGCGGACAGGGCTGGGCCGGGGAGCTGTTTTTT. Translating gives CASSGQGWAGELFF.

The chain joins TRBV2 to TRBJ2-7; a possible D gene is TRBD2 (5 bases). V was pared by 8 bases and J by 3 bases, with 14 bases between. Germline V lookup: CDR1 SNHLY, CDR2 FYNNEI. This CDR3 has 13 amino acids. CDR3 in amino acids: CASFLRGNYEQYF. The CDR3 region has the DNA TGTGCCAGCTTTCTCCGAGGGAACTACGAGCAGTACTTC.

V gene TRBV5-1 combines with J gene TRBJ2-2, with D uncertain. This CDR3 comprises 15 residues. V was clipped by 1 base and J by 7 bases, with 14 bases between them. The germline gives CDR1 SGHRS, CDR2 YFSETQ. The CDR3, as DNA: TGCGCCAGCAGCTTGCAGTGGCGGCCGCGCGGGGAGCTGTTTTTT. Translated, it gives CASSLQWRPRGELFF.

The chain is built from TRBV27 and TRBJ1-4, with D maybe TRBD1 (6 bases). Germline V lookup: CDR1 MNHEY, CDR2 SMNVEV (reference sequence). The CDR3 has 16 residues. The germline V and J ends were trimmed by 1 base and 3 bases, with 12 bases remaining between them. CDR3 residues: CASSLYREGANEKLFF. The CDR3 nucleotides are TGTGCCAGCAGTTTATACAGGGAGGGGGCTAATGAAAAACTGTTTTTT.

The CDR3, as DNA: TGTGCCAGCAGTTCATACAGGTCCTCGGGCTCCTATAATTCACCCCTCCACTTT. Protein sequence: CASSSYRSSGSYNSPLHF. This chain uses TRBV28 with TRBJ1-6; TRBD1 might be the D (5 bases). The CDR3 sequence is 18 residues long. The V gene's germline CDR1 is MDHEN and CDR2 SYDVKM. Trimming cost V 4 bases and J 0 bases, with 16 bases left between them.

For this clone: The same CDR3 is also encoded by other DNA sequences in this sample. The V gene is TRBV27, the J gene TRBJ1-5; TRBD1 might be the D (5 bases). This CDR3 contains 14 residues. Trimming took 3 bases from V and 0 from J, leaving 6 bases between them. The germline CDR1 and CDR2 sequences are MNHEY and SMNVEV (reference sequence). CDR3 sequence (DNA): TGTGCCAGCAGTTTGAGGGGTAGCAATCAGCCCCAGCATTTT. Protein sequence: CASSLRGSNQPQHF.

The chain carries TRBV7-9 and TRBJ1-1; possible D gene TRBD1, 5 bases. Germline V gives CDR1 SEHNR, CDR2 FQNEAQ (reference sequence). Between the trimmed V and J ends, which lost 8 bases and 3 bases, there was a span of 19 bases. This CDR3 region has 15 residues. The CDR3 reads CASSKKWGTDTEAFF. The DNA of the CDR3 is TGTGCCAGCTCCAAAAAGTGGGGGACGGACACTGAAGCTTTCTTT.

The gene calls are TRBV7-9 and TRBJ2-5; D possibly corresponds to TRBD2 (6 bases). Germline V CDR1 and CDR2: SEHNR, FQNEAQ (reference sequence). The CDR3 is 11 residues long. The DNA for the CDR3 is TGTGCGGGGGGAAGCCAAGAGACCCAGTACTTC. Amino acid sequence: CAGGSQETQYF.

This chain connects TRBV27 to TRBJ2-4, with 10 bases identical to TRBD1. With 4 bases clipped from V and 2 bases from J, the junction kept 11 bases outside the gene matches. CDR1 is MNHEY and CDR2 is SMNVEV in the germline V gene (reference sequence). There are 18 residues in the CDR3. The CDR3 sequence: CASSSKPRDRGSKNIQYF. Written as DNA, the CDR3 is TGTGCCAGCAGTTCAAAACCCCGGGACAGGGGTTCCAAAAACATTCAGTACTTC.

The V gene is TRBV6-2 or TRBV6-3, the J gene TRBJ2-7; D is undetermined. From germline, CDR1 is MNHEY and CDR2 SVGEGT. V gave up 5 bases and J gave up 6 bases, with 20 bases separating them. This CDR3 has 15 amino acids. CDR3 residues: CASSPQLGLSGEQYF. In DNA, the CDR3 is TGTGCCAGCAGTCCCCAGCTGGGCTTATCGGGCGAGCAGTACTTC.

This sequence joins TRBV9 and TRBJ2-1; the D call may be TRBD1 or TRBD2 (5 bases each). The CDR3 is made up of 15 amino acids. Trimming pared 0 bases from V and 5 bases from J, leaving 12 bases between. CDR1 is SGDLS, CDR2 YYNGEE, per germline. CDR3 nucleotides: TGTGCCAGCAGCGTAGAAGAGGGACGGGACAATGAGCAGTTCTTC. The encoded protein is CASSVEEGRDNEQFF.

The rearrangement links TRBV20-1 to TRBJ1-6, with unresolved D. V was clipped by 7 bases and J by 5 bases, with 6 bases between them. Per germline, CDR1 DFQATT and CDR2 SNEGSKA (reference sequence). The CDR3 is made up of 11 amino acids. CDR3 sequence reads: CSDSDNSPLHF. The CDR3 region has the DNA TGCAGTGACTCAGATAATTCACCCCTCCACTTT.

This chain connects TRBV29-1 to TRBJ1-1; a weak D match, TRBD1 (5 bases). This CDR3 region has 14 residues. Between the trimmed V and J ends, which lost 3 bases and 5 bases, there was a span of 16 bases. In germline, CDR1 is SQVTM, CDR2 ANQGSEA. The CDR3 DNA reads TGCAGCGTTGATTCCGCGGGGCCGGGGACTGAAGCTTTCTTT. Amino acids: CSVDSAGPGTEAFF. Drawing the rest from reference TRBV29-1 and TRBJ1-1, the complete variable domain is SAVISQKPSRDICQRGTSLTIQCQVDSQVTMMFWYRQQPGQSLTLIATANQGSEATYESGFVIDKFPISRPNLTFSTLTVSNMSPEDSSIYLCSVDSAGPGTEAFFGQGTRLTVV.

V and J are TRBV5-1 and TRBJ2-7, with TRBD2 as a possible D gene (6 bases). Per germline, CDR1 SGHRS and CDR2 YFSETQ. The length of the CDR3 is 13 residues. The V end lost 3 bases, the J end lost 6 bases, and 13 bases lay between the germline ends. CDR3 DNA sequence: TGCGCCAGCAGCTGGGATGGGGGAGGCGAGCAGTACTTC. Translating gives CASSWDGGGEQYF.

This clone was recorded once. The sample contains more than one DNA sequence encoding this CDR3. The chain is built from TRBV9 and TRBJ1-5, with no clear D. Germline lookup yields CDR1 SGDLS and CDR2 YYNGEE. The CDR3 has 13 amino acids. V dropped 0 bases and J dropped 4 bases, with 5 bases sitting between them. In DNA, the CDR3 is TGTGCCAGCAGCGTAGGCGTAAATCAGCCCCAGCATTTT. Its translation is CASSVGVNQPQHF.

The V call is TRBV7-6, the J call TRBJ2-7; no reliable D call. The germline V and J ends were trimmed by 5 bases and 0 bases, with 14 bases remaining between them. The CDR3 loop spans 15 amino acids. Germline-derived CDR1 and CDR2 are SGHVS and FNYEAQ. CDR3 DNA: TGTGCCAGCAGCCCCACCGCCTCCTTCTCCTACGAGCAGTACTTC. Translating it yields CASSPTASFSYEQYF.

The chain joins TRBV7-2 to TRBJ1-3, with D unresolved. V dropped 5 bases and J dropped 4 bases, with 12 bases sitting between them. The CDR3 is made up of 14 amino acids. Germline CDR1 is SGHTA and CDR2 is FQGNSA. CDR3 DNA: TGTGCCAGCAGCCCCAATTTACAGGGAAACACCATATATTTT. Amino acids: CASSPNLQGNTIYF.

The chain joins TRBV20-1 to TRBJ2-5, with a weak D call TRBD2 (6 bases). Trimming cost V 3 bases and J 0 bases, with 20 bases left between them. The CDR3 is 17 amino acids. Per the germline V gene, CDR1 is DFQATT and CDR2 is SNEGSKA (reference sequence). This CDR3 is CSASRGSGALYQETQYF. The CDR3 region has the DNA TGCAGTGCTAGTCGGGGGAGCGGAGCATTGTACCAAGAGACCCAGTACTTC.

This clone has a single count. V usage is TRBV5-1 and J usage is TRBJ1-4, with D possibly being TRBD1 (6 bases). This CDR3 region has 15 residues. CDR1 SGHRS and CDR2 YFSETQ come from the germline V gene. V lost 1 base to trimming and J lost 7 bases, with 14 bases between them. CDR3 sequence reads: CASSLTGRESEKLFF. CDR3 bases: TGCGCCAGCAGCTTGACAGGGAGGGAGAGTGAAAAACTGTTTTTT.

The chain is built from TRBV19 and TRBJ2-5; TRBD1 agrees at 7 bases. The germline CDR1 and CDR2 sequences are LNHDA and SQIVND (reference sequence). V shed 5 bases and J 5 bases; nucleotides not matched to a gene: 11. This CDR3 has 15 residues. CDR3 residues: CASSLTGTEGETQYF. CDR3 nucleotide sequence: TGTGCCAGTAGTCTAACCGGGACAGAGGGTGAGACCCAGTACTTC.

This chain joins TRBV5-4 and TRBJ1-6; D is undetermined. This CDR3 contains 14 residues. Germline V CDR1 and CDR2: SGHNT, YYREEE (reference sequence). Trimming cost V 0 bases and J 7 bases, with 8 bases left between them. The CDR3 sequence: CASSLDGSNSPLHF. The CDR3 nucleotides are TGTGCCAGCAGCTTGGATGGCTCAAATTCACCCCTCCACTTT.

On this clone itself: A junction end diverges from the germline sequence, so it may reflect a read error. The chain is built from TRBV6-5 and TRBJ1-5, with D perhaps matching TRBD1 (5 bases). Germline loops: CDR1 MNHEY, CDR2 SVGAGI. This CDR3 has 13 amino acids. The CDR3 DNA reads as TGTGCCAGCAGTTACTCGTTCGGGGCCGTTCATAGTTTC. Translated: CASSYSFGAVHSF.

The CDR3 bases are TGTGCCAGCAACCGGGTCACTAATTCACCCCTCCACTTT. It specifies CASNRVTNSPLHF. The rearrangement links TRBV6-5 to TRBJ1-6; D is unclear. The CDR3 is made up of 13 amino acids. Between the trimmed V and J ends, which lost 7 bases and 6 bases, there was a span of 10 bases. Germline-derived CDR1 and CDR2 are MNHEY and SVGAGI.

The chain joins TRBV5-1 to TRBJ1-6; 8 bases are shared with TRBD1. The V gene's germline CDR1 is SGHRS and CDR2 YFSETQ. This CDR3 contains 16 residues. J gave up 7 bases and V 2 bases, and 8 bases lay outside the gene matches. The CDR3 nucleotides are TGCGCCAGCAGCTTACGACAGGGGATGAAGAATTCACCCCTCCACTTT. It is translated as CASSLRQGMKNSPLHF.

The chain is built from TRBV10-1 and TRBJ1-4; D is uncertain. V was pared by 4 bases and J by 8 bases, with 11 bases between. This CDR3 has 13 amino acids. Germline V gene data show CDR1 as WNHNN and CDR2 as SYGVQD (reference sequence). In nucleotides, the CDR3 is TGCGCCAGCAGTGCCGTCCCTGGAGAAAAACTGTTTTTT. As protein: CASSAVPGEKLFF.

The chain joins TRBV5-1 to TRBJ2-7; D unclear. This CDR3 contains 12 residues. From germline, CDR1 is SGHRS and CDR2 YFSETQ. V was cut by 0 bases and J by 4 bases, with 5 bases left in between. The CDR3 DNA reads as TGCGCCAGCAGCTTGGAGGCATACGAGCAGTACTTC. The encoded protein is CASSLEAYEQYF. Full variable domain (remainder filled in from reference TRBV5-1 and TRBJ2-7): KAGVTQTPRYLIKTRGQQVTLSCSPISGHRSVSWYQQTPGQGLQFLFEYFSETQRNKGNFPGRFSGRQFSNSRSEMNVSTLELGDSALYLCASSLEAYEQYFGPGTRLTVT.

The chain combines TRBV7-9 with TRBJ2-7, with 8 nucleotides matching TRBD1. Germline CDR1 is SEHNR and CDR2 is FQNEAQ (reference sequence). The ends lost 0 bases at V and 4 bases at J; junction bases unmatched: 5. This CDR3 is 15 amino acids long. Written as DNA, the CDR3 is TGTGCCAGCAGCTTAGCTCAACAGGGGGATTACGAGCAGTACTTC. Translating gives CASSLAQQGDYEQYF.

The V and J genes are TRBV5-1 and TRBJ1-1; possibly TRBD1 for D (5 bases). The CDR3 runs 15 residues. V was trimmed by 0 bases and J by 4 bases, leaving 13 bases between them. The germline V gene encodes CDR1 SGHRS and CDR2 YFSETQ. CDR3 sequence: CASSLGRGSVTEAFF. CDR3 bases: TGCGCCAGCAGCTTGGGGAGGGGTTCGGTCACTGAAGCTTTCTTT.